Shown below are 9 T cell receptor beta chains from a single sample sequenced in a study of T cell responses to AZD1222 COVID-19 vaccine. Measured with immunoSEQ multiplex PCR; TCRdb has only the in-frame clones, and not every one. The data hold about 180,000 clones, with 88% observed a single time. The sample was peripheral blood, taken 28 days after the second AZD1222 dose. The receptors here all came from an adult who received the AZD1222 COVID-19 vaccine.

The rearrangement links TRBV6-5 to TRBJ1-2; D gene uncertain. There are 12 residues in the CDR3. The germline V gene has CDR1 MNHEY and CDR2 SVGAGI. V was trimmed by 6 bases and J by 8 bases, leaving 13 bases between them. The CDR3 sequence is CASRRVQGGYTF. The CDR3 coding sequence is TGTGCCAGCAGGAGGGTCCAAGGCGGCTACACCTTC.

The chain combines TRBV9 with TRBJ1-3; D unclear. Germline loops: CDR1 SGDLS, CDR2 YYNGEE. V dropped 0 bases and J dropped 11 bases, with 9 bases sitting between them. This CDR3 is built from 12 residues. The CDR3 nucleotides are TGTGCCAGCAGCGTAGTAGAGAGCGCCATATATTTT. Amino acid sequence: CASSVVESAIYF.

This chain connects TRBV30 to TRBJ1-1; unclear D gene. The CDR3 covers 12 residues. Germline V gives CDR1 GTSNPN, CDR2 SVGIG (reference sequence). The CDR3 here is CAATVGNTEAFF. The DNA of the CDR3 is TGTGCGGCAACGGTTGGGAACACTGAAGCTTTCTTT.

In DNA form, the CDR3 reads TGCAGCGTTCTAGGGGGGATGAACACTGAAGCTTTCTTT. Translated: CSVLGGMNTEAFF. The genes are TRBV29-1 and TRBJ1-1; possible D gene TRBD1, 6 bases. Germline loops: CDR1 SQVTM, CDR2 ANQGSEA. CDR3 size: 13 residues. With 5 bases removed from V and 0 bases from J, the gap between germline ends came to 10 bases.

This chain links TRBV6-5 with TRBJ1-6; D unresolved. Deletions cut 4 bases from V and 8 bases from J, with 9 bases between. Germline CDR1 MNHEY, CDR2 SVGAGI. This CDR3 is 13 amino acids long. The CDR3 region is CASSSKFYSPLHF. CDR3 nucleotide sequence: TGTGCCAGCAGTTCGAAATTTTATTCACCCCTCCACTTT.

V is TRBV7-8 and J is TRBJ2-7; 9 bases fit TRBD1. The germline V gene encodes CDR1 SGHVS and CDR2 FQNEAQ. Trimming took 1 base from V and 7 from J; bases not matched to a gene: 2. There are 13 residues in the CDR3. The CDR3 DNA sequence: TGTGCCAGCAGCTTAGGGACAGGGGCTGAGCAGTACTTC. Its translation is CASSLGTGAEQYF.

This clone was picked up a small number of times. This rearrangement joins TRBV18 to TRBJ2-2, with D tentatively TRBD1 (5 bases). CDR1 and CDR2 from the germline V gene are KGHSH and LQKENI. There are 15 residues in the CDR3. The V and J ends lost 3 bases and 8 bases respectively, with 16 bases between them. CDR3 region: CASSPPGLDSGELFF. CDR3 in DNA: TGTGCCAGCTCACCCCCGGGCTTAGACAGTGGGGAGCTGTTTTTT.

The chain joins TRBV2 to TRBJ1-2, with D possibly being TRBD1 (5 bases). CDR1 and CDR2 from the germline V gene are SNHLY and FYNNEI. The CDR3 consists of 16 residues. The V end lost 5 bases, the J end lost 8 bases, and 24 bases lay between the germline ends. The CDR3 sequence: CASSTPPGTAFAGYTF. In nucleotides, the CDR3 is TGTGCCAGCAGTACACCCCCCGGGACGGCATTCGCGGGCTACACCTTC. The full variable domain, rest sourced from reference TRBV2 and TRBJ1-2, is EPEVTQTPSHQVTQMGQEVILRCVPISNHLYFYWYRQILGQKVEFLVSFYNNEISEKSEIFDDQFSVERPDGSNFTLKIRSTKLEDSAMYFCASSTPPGTAFAGYTFGSGTRLTVV.

This rearrangement joins TRBV5-5 to TRBJ2-7, with 7 bases fitting TRBD1. This CDR3 comprises 14 residues. The junction had 10 bases not matched to a gene; V was cut back by 4 bases and J by 6 bases. Germline assignment: CDR1 SGHKS and CDR2 YYEKEE (reference sequence). CDR3 sequence: CASSLGTAGVEQYF. The CDR3 region has the DNA TGTGCCAGCAGCCTAGGGACAGCAGGGGTCGAGCAGTACTTC.